Detailed here is one T cell receptor beta chain. Authors' data handling: Cell counts per sample came from amplifying reference gene primers. Clones were read by immunoSEQ multiplex PCR, and TCRdb kept only the in-frame ones, dropping some. From that table come the V and J calls and clone size; the DNA was used to work out D and trimming. The data contain just over 75,000 clones, 84% of them singletons. The germline gives CDR1 SNHLY, CDR2 FYNNEI. CDR3 size: 15 residues. The V and J ends lost 6 bases and 7 bases respectively, with 19 bases between them. This specimen comes from a study of blood T cell repertoires in COVID-19. Study-level background: Specimens from acute and convalescent COVID-19 originated in the United States, Italy and Spain. In each case, the material was cDNA or gDNA derived from T cells, B-cell-depleted T cells, or PBMCs.

This chain joins TRBV2 and TRBJ1-5; TRBD1 is a possible D gene (6 bases). This TCR was recovered from a man aged 45 to 65 with acute or convalescent COVID-19. Sequencing was carried out using peripheral blood. CDR3: CASSEERGGWQPQHF. DNA for the CDR3: TGTGCCAGCAGCGAGGAGAGGGGGGGCTGGCAGCCCCAGCATTTT.